This T cell receptor beta chain was sequenced during a study of CD8 T cells in ankylosing spondylitis (dated by TCRdb to the late 2010s). About the study as a whole: To find TCR variants linked to disease, the study profiled T cell receptor beta repertoires in ankylosing spondylitis patients and healthy donors. The full study cohort comprised about 24 ankylosing spondylitis patients and about 110 healthy donors. Samples of peripheral blood were taken, and for ankylosing spondylitis patients, synovial fluid was collected as well.

Taken from cysteine to phenylalanine, the CDR3 has 15 residues. Just CDR3 DNA is preserved here, 45 bases in frame from base 1. The germline V end is reduced by 4 bases and the J end by 6 bases; junction bases left unmatched: 3. Based on the germline V gene, the CDR1 and CDR2 sequences are MNHEY and SVGAGI. The table lists this clonotype with many counts. The antigen this receptor binds is unknown. No base quality information exists; no much larger clone differs at one position. Sequenced on an Illumina HiSeq 2500. Quantitative 5'-RACE with molecular barcodes was used to prepare TCR beta libraries. Processing in the source paper ran as follows. A new computational method, built on a probabilistic model of VDJ rearrangement, was used to identify disease-linked TCR variants. The public reads were reprocessed in TCRdb via fastp at Q25 and MiXCR, keeping in-frame beta chains. Identical CDR3 protein sequences are pooled into one entry, listed with their most common genes and DNA. TCRdb, not the original authors, processed these V and J calls. Counted in this sample were some 87,000 distinct CDR3 sequences; roughly 30% of them appeared once. The ten top clones hold roughly three fifths of the sample.

What the authors observed across the whole study: Some TCR beta motif variants had previously been reported in synovial fluid and blood of reactive arthritis patients, which suggested common disease-initiation mechanisms. According to the report, matched synovial fluid samples from ankylosing spondylitis patients were significantly enriched for the disease-linked clones. A TCR beta motif made up of roughly eight highly homologous amino acid variants appeared to be characteristic of blood from ankylosing spondylitis patients. In peripheral blood, the disease-linked clones were found at relatively low frequencies and had a CD8+ phenotype.

This TCR came from a male donor with ankylosing spondylitis or in good health (not recorded which). The rearranged segments are TRBV6-5 and TRBJ2-1, and 13 bases in between align with TRBD2. The sequencing sample was made of blood, either unsorted or a sorted T cell fraction (not recorded which). The CDR3 sequence is CASSSTSGRLNEQFF. The sequenced DNA: TGTGCCAGCAGTTCGACTAGCGGGAGGCTCAATGAGCAGTTCTTC.